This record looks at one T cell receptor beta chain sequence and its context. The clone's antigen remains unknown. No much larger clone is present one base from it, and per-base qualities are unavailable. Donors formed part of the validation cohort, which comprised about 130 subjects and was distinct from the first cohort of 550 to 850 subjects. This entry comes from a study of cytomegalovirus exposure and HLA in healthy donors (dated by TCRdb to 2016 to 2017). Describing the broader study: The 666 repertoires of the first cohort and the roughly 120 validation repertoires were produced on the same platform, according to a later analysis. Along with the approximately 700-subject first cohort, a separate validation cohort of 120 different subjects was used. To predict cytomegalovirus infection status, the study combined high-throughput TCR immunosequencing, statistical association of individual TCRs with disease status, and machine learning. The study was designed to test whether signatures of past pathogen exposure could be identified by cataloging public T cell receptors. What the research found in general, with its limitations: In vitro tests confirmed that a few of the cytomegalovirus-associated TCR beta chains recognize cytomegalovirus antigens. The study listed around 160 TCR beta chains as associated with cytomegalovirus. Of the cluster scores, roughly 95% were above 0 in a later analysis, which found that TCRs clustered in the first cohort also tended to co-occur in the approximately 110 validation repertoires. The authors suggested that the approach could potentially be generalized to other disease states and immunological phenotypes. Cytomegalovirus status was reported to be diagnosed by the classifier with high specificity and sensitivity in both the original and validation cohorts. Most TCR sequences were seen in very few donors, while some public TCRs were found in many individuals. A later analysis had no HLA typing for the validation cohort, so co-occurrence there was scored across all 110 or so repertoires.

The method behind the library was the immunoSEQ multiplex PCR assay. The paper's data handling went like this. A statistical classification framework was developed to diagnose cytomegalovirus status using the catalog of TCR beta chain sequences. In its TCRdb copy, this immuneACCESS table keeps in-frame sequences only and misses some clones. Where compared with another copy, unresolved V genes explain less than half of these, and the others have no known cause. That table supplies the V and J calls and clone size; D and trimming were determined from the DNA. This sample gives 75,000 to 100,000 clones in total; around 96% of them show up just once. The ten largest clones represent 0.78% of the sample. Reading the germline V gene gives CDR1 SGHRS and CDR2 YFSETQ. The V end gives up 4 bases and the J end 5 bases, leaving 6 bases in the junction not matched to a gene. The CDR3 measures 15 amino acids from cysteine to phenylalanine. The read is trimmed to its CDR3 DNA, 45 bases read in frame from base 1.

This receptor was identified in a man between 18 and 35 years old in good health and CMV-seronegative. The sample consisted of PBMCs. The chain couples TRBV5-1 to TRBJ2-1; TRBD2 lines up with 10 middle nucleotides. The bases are TGCGCCAGCAGCAAAGGGACTAGCGTTAACAATGAGCAGTTCTTC. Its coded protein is CASSKGTSVNNEQFF.